Listed here is a single T cell receptor beta chain. This sample stems from a study of blood T cell repertoires in COVID-19. Measured with immunoSEQ multiplex PCR; TCRdb has only the in-frame clones, and not every one. The table has around 130,000 clones, approximately 84% seen once. This CDR3 has 11 residues. Germline CDR1 reads MNHNY; CDR2 reads SVGAGI (reference sequence). V shed 7 bases and J shed 15 bases, with 15 bases lying between them. The origin of this receptor is a human donor in a cohort sampled during active COVID-19. Sequenced input: peripheral blood. The gene calls are TRBV6-6 and TRBJ1-4, with D perhaps TRBD1 (5 bases). This chain's CDR3 is CASTSRQKLFF. In DNA form, the CDR3 reads TGTGCCAGCACCTCCCGACAGAAGTTGTTTTTT.